Listed below are T cell receptor beta chains from one sample, sequenced in a study of CD8 T cells in ankylosing spondylitis. MiXCR was run by TCRdb on the 5' RACE reads, yielding one entry per CDR3 protein. The sample has about 320,000 distinct CDR3 sequences; around a tenth are singletons. The sequenced sample consisted of blood, either unsorted or a sorted T cell fraction (not recorded which). All receptors derive from a female donor with ankylosing spondylitis or in good health (not recorded which). Both conserved end residues are part of each CDR3. The D gene is left open where the match is weak. Rows may omit the clone size; those that give it use once, few, many or a size class.

TRBV4-2,.,TRBJ1-5,.,CARGPGGLYSNQPQHF,TGTGCCAGGGGCCCTGGGGGGCTCTATAGCAATCAGCCCCAGCATTTT
TRBV20-1,TRBD2,TRBJ2-1,.,CCAFSSGLAGYNEQFF,TGCTGTGCCTTCTCCTCGGGACTAGCGGGATACAATGAGCAGTTCTTC
TRBV20-1,.,TRBJ1-3,many,CSAREGEQGLGNTIYF,TGCAGTGCTAGAGAGGGGGAACAGGGACTTGGAAACACCATATATTTT
TRBV15,.,TRBJ2-2,.,CATSRAWNTGELFF,TGTGCCACCAGCAGAGCCTGGAACACCGGGGAGCTGTTTTTT
TRBV12-3/TRBV12-4,.,TRBJ2-1,.,CASSLSGSPREFF,TGTGCCAGCAGTTTATCGGGATCCCCGCGGGAGTTCTTC
TRBV5-1,.,TRBJ2-3,.,CASSFEWADTQYF,TGCGCCAGCAGCTTTGAGTGGGCAGATACGCAGTATTTT
TRBV7-2,.,TRBJ2-7,many,CASALPSYEQYF,TGTGCCAGCGCTCTCCCCTCCTACGAGCAGTACTTC
TRBV5-1,.,TRBJ2-1,.,CASSPSRLVTIEQFF,TGCGCCAGCAGCCCCTCCCGACTAGTTACGATTGAGCAGTTCTTC
TRBV7-2,TRBD1,TRBJ2-3,few,CASSPRRQGRYF,TGTGCCAGCAGCCCCCGGCGACAGGGGAGGTATTTT
TRBV12-3/TRBV12-4,.,TRBJ1-2,.,CASSFNTGTNYGYTF,TGTGCCAGCAGTTTCAACACAGGGACTAACTATGGCTACACCTTC
TRBV18,.,TRBJ2-3,many,CASSGQSPSPQYF,TGTGCCAGCTCGGGGCAGTCGCCCTCCCCGCAGTATTTT
TRBV20-1,.,TRBJ2-6,many,CSAIWDSGANVLTF,TGCAGTGCCATTTGGGACTCTGGGGCCAACGTCCTGACTTTC
TRBV21-1,.,TRBJ2-7,many,CASSTTTYEQYF,TGTGCCAGCAGCACGACAACCTACGAGCAGTACTTC
TRBV5-1,.,TRBJ2-1,.,CASSLAPSGATNEQFF,TGCGCCAGCAGCTTGGCCCCCTCCGGGGCGACCAATGAGCAGTTCTTC
TRBV5-1,.,TRBJ2-5,many,CASSLGRGEETQYF,TGCGCCAGCAGCTTGGGCAGAGGCGAGGAGACCCAGTACTTC
TRBV5-8,.,TRBJ1-1,many,CASSLFVGPRGEAFF,TGTGCCAGCAGCTTGTTTGTTGGGCCGCGGGGGGAAGCTTTCTTT
TRBV20-1,.,TRBJ1-5,many,CSARESWAVGLNQPQHF,TGCAGTGCTAGAGAATCGTGGGCGGTCGGACTCAATCAGCCCCAGCATTTT
TRBV19,.,TRBJ1-6,many,CASTGQNSPLHF,TGTGCCAGTACCGGACAGAATTCACCCCTCCACTTT
TRBV5-1,.,TRBJ1-5,.,CASSLARRPRDYSNQPQHF,TGCGCCAGCAGCTTGGCCCGCCGACCTAGGGACTATAGCAATCAGCCCCAGCATTTT
TRBV10-3,.,TRBJ1-4,few,CAISVSESATTNEKLFF,TGTGCCATCAGTGTGTCGGAGTCCGCGACAACTAATGAAAAACTGTTTTTT
TRBV7-2,TRBD1,TRBJ1-1,.,CVSSSRQGGTEAFF,TGTGTCAGCAGCTCCCGACAGGGTGGCACTGAAGCTTTCTTT
TRBV20-1,.,TRBJ2-7,once,CSAKPRDGVYEQYF,TGCAGTGCTAAACCGCGGGACGGGGTTTACGAGCAGTACTTC
TRBV7-6,.,TRBJ1-3,.,CASSSGRAGGNTIYF,TGTGCCAGCAGCTCCGGGCGGGCGGGTGGAAACACCATATATTTT
TRBV6-5,TRBD2,TRBJ2-3,many,CASSSSGRASDTQYF,TGTGCCAGCAGTTCTAGCGGGAGGGCCTCAGATACGCAGTATTTT
TRBV5-1,TRBD1,TRBJ2-3,many,CASSLDGQAVTDTQYF,TGCGCCAGCAGCTTGGACGGACAGGCTGTCACAGATACGCAGTATTTT